These 5 T cell receptor beta chains were all obtained from the same sample, sequenced in a study of regulatory T cells in long-lasting Graves disease. Building of the TCR beta libraries involved iRepertoire HTBI primers and Arm-PCR of CDR3 regions. A single record per CDR3 protein comes from TCRdb applying MiXCR to the multiplex PCR reads. The table lists 580,000 or so distinct CDR3 sequences, about 16% of them singletons. Noted time point: newly diagnosed GD, antithyroid drugs for less than 3 months. PBMCs were the source of the RNA used for TCR sequencing. The sample was also linked to a second study, of T cells in Graves' hyperthyroidism and ophthalmopathy.

Sequencing used peripheral blood mononuclear cells (PBMCs), obtained at new diagnosis, from a patient treated with antithyroid drugs. These receptors were obtained from a man between 18 and 35 years old with Graves disease.

In the case of this clonotype: A far larger clone is one base from this, pointing to a likely read error. The rearrangement links TRBV11-1 to TRBJ2-3, with 7 bases matching TRBD1. The closer fit of TRBJ2-7 to the DNA end suggests the J call may be wrong. This CDR3 spans 14 amino acids. Germline V lookup: CDR1 SGHAT, CDR2 FQDESV (reference sequence). In DNA form, the CDR3 reads TGTGCCAGCAGCTGGGGGACAGTCGTTTACGAGCAGTACTTC. It codes for CASSWGTVVYEQYF.

On this clonotype itself: At one end, the junction sequence differs from germline, possibly due to a read error. The rearrangement links TRBV30 to TRBJ2-7; possibly TRBD2 for D (5 bases). Germline lookup yields CDR1 GTSNPN and CDR2 SVGIG (reference sequence). The CDR3 totals 11 residues. CDR3 sequence (DNA): TGTCCCTGGAGTTGGAGGTACGAGCAGTACTTC. Amino acid sequence: CPWSWRYEQYF.

This clonotype came up many times. The V and J genes are TRBV11-2 and TRBJ1-1, with D uncertain. Trimming pared 4 bases from V and 0 bases from J, leaving 12 bases between. This CDR3 is built from 15 residues. The V gene's germline CDR1 is SGHAT and CDR2 FQNNGV. The chain's CDR3 is CASSWGSRLNTEAFF. The CDR3 DNA reads TGTGCCAGCAGCTGGGGAAGCAGATTGAACACTGAAGCTTTCTTT.

This clonotype has more than one count but fewer than ten. V usage is TRBV19 and J usage is TRBJ1-6; D is undetermined. V lost 8 bases to trimming and J lost 8 bases, with 10 bases between them. Germline CDR1 and CDR2: LNHDA and SQIVND (reference sequence). The CDR3 runs to 12 residues. The CDR3 sequence: CASRYQDSPLHF. In DNA, the CDR3 is TGTGCCAGTCGATACCAGGATTCACCCCTCCACTTT.

Ten or more counts support this clonotype. V is TRBV6-1 and J is TRBJ2-7; 8 nucleotides line up with TRBD1. Per the germline V gene, CDR1 is MNHNS and CDR2 is SASEGT. The V segment lost 5 bases and the J segment 4 bases; nucleotides outside the gene matches: 4. The CDR3 length is 13 residues. CDR3 in DNA: TGTGCCAGCAGTCGCAGACAGGGGTACGAGCAGTACTTC. Its translation: CASSRRQGYEQYF.